What follows describes a single T cell receptor (beta chain). What it binds is not known. At least 5.5 micrograms of total RNA were extracted per sample. The data stem from a study of blood T cells in healthy people across ages. Sample-barcoded 5' priming and a J-beta primer mix drove a second PCR of 7 to 11 cycles. Each cDNA molecule received a tag from a template-switch adaptor that had 12 random nucleotides. MiXCR, applied by TCRdb to the 5' RACE reads, yields one record per CDR3 protein. The sample has roughly 1.4 million distinct CDR3 sequences, 45% to 70% seen once. The CDR3 spans 17 residues. Germline values: CDR1 SGHTA, CDR2 FQGNSA. General study results and limits: Estimated diversity across one million T cells was deemed an underestimate. Naive CD4+ cells and diversity were both higher in long-lived donors than in aged donors.

The sequencing input was blood. The sequence derives from a man aged 18 to 35 in good health. V gene TRBV7-2 combines with J gene TRBJ2-5; TRBD2 agrees at 13 bases. The DNA end is a closer match to TRBJ2-7, so the J assignment may be wrong. The CDR3 spells CASSLQLAGGPAYEQYF. Here the CDR3 DNA reads TGTGCCAGCAGCTTGCAACTAGCGGGAGGGCCTGCCTACGAGCAGTACTTC.